The TCR beta chain under discussion was sequenced for a study of shared clonotypes between healthy human individuals. Trimming pared 0 bases from V and 4 bases from J, leaving 8 bases between. Looked up from germline, CDR1 is SGHRS and CDR2 is YFSETQ. The CDR3 has 14 residues. TCRdb's table, derived via immunoSEQ multiplex PCR, lists solely in-frame clones and lacks some. Here the sample spans 700,000 or so clones, roughly 70% being singletons. This sequence originates from a woman aged 30 to 39 in good health. The source material was memory CD4+ T cells sorted from blood. Subset noted: CD45RA-negative fraction. The genes are TRBV5-1 and TRBJ2-1; no clear D gene. This chain's CDR3 is CASSLGLDYNEQFF. In DNA, the CDR3 is TGCGCCAGCAGCTTGGGTCTGGATTACAATGAGCAGTTCTTC.